The clone carrying this T cell receptor beta chain occurred many times. Per the germline V gene, CDR1 is LGHDT and CDR2 is YNNKEL (reference sequence). There are 15 residues in the CDR3. V was shortened by 7 bases and J by 5 bases, with 20 bases between the two germline ends. This record comes from a study of regulatory T cells in long-lasting Graves disease. Arm-PCR of CDR3 regions with iRepertoire HTBI primers generated TCR beta libraries. TCRdb processed the multiplex PCR reads anew with MiXCR; each CDR3 protein has one entry. The repertoire holds a few hundred thousand distinct CDR3 sequences, approximately 15% seen once, with about 15% in the top ten. Time point denoted: newly diagnosed GD, antithyroid drugs for less than 3 months. PBMC-derived RNA was used for the TCR library. The authors drew 7 to 10 milliliters of peripheral blood into EDTA tubes. These data were also reused for a study on T cells in Graves' hyperthyroidism and ophthalmopathy. That work contributes: Also found in blood were most expanded thyroid clonotypes above 0.001.

The sample here was peripheral blood mononuclear cells (PBMCs), taken at new diagnosis, from a patient treated with antithyroid drugs. The V gene is TRBV3-1, the J gene TRBJ1-2; D is perhaps TRBD1 (5 bases). The source is a woman aged 50 to 60 with Graves disease. CDR3 sequence: CASTQGRETKYGYTF. The CDR3 nucleotides read TGTGCCAGCACCCAGGGTAGGGAGACGAAGTATGGCTACACCTTC.